A selection of T cell receptor beta chains follows, all from one sample in a study of blood T cell repertoires in COVID-19. Libraries were prepared by immunoSEQ multiplex PCR; TCRdb keeps only in-frame clonotypes and omits some of them. The repertoire has 80,000 or so clones, approximately 90% of them found once; the top ten carry approximately 9.7%. The specimen was peripheral blood. These receptors originate from a human donor in a cohort sampled during active COVID-19. Both conserved end residues are part of each CDR3. The D gene is left open where the match is weak. Part of the rows lack a size; the others show once, few, many or a class for expanded clones.

D: NA
V: TRBV4-1
size: few
J: TRBJ1-4
CDR3: CASSQGVANEKLFF
DNA: TGCGCCAGCAGCCAAGGCGTGGCTAATGAAAAACTGTTTTTT

D: NA
V: TRBV19
size: NA
J: TRBJ1-1
CDR3: CASSSEAANTEAFF
DNA: TGTGCCAGTAGTAGCGAGGCGGCGAACACTGAAGCTTTCTTT

D: TRBD1
V: TRBV7-2
size: NA
J: TRBJ1-2
CDR3: CASSLARDRGYTF
DNA: TGTGCCAGCAGCTTAGCGCGGGACAGAGGCTACACCTTC

D: NA
V: TRBV11-1
size: NA
J: TRBJ1-4
CDR3: CASSLNSGQSNEKLFF
DNA: TGTGCCAGCAGCTTAAATTCCGGACAGTCTAATGAAAAACTGTTTTTT

D: TRBD1
V: TRBV19
size: NA
J: TRBJ1-1
CDR3: CASSFPGGGGTEAFF
DNA: TGTGCCAGTAGTTTCCCAGGGGGCGGGGGCACTGAAGCTTTCTTT

D: TRBD1
V: TRBV27
size: NA
J: TRBJ1-1
CDR3: CASRPLRGENTEAFF
DNA: TGTGCCAGCAGACCCCTCAGGGGGGAGAACACTGAAGCTTTCTTT

D: NA
V: TRBV12-3/TRBV12-4
size: NA
J: TRBJ1-6
CDR3: CASSPYGGSPLHF
DNA: TGTGCCAGCAGTCCCTATGGAGGTTCACCCCTCCACTTT

D: NA
V: TRBV6-4
size: NA
J: TRBJ1-1
CDR3: CASSVDNWNTEAFF
DNA: TGTGCCAGCAGTGTTGACAATTGGAACACTGAAGCTTTCTTT

D: NA
V: TRBV11-2
size: few
J: TRBJ1-6
CDR3: CASSFGIPKAGTPLHF
DNA: TGTGCCAGCAGCTTCGGCATACCGAAAGCGGGTACACCCCTCCACTTT

D: NA
V: TRBV7-2
size: NA
J: TRBJ2-7
CDR3: CATGKQSQDYEQYF
DNA: TGTGCCACGGGGAAACAAAGCCAAGACTACGAGCAGTACTTC

D: TRBD1
V: TRBV5-6
size: NA
J: TRBJ2-7
CDR3: CASSLSGQISYEQYF
DNA: TGTGCCAGCAGCTTGTCGGGACAGATCTCCTACGAGCAGTACTTC

D: NA
V: TRBV5-1
size: NA
J: TRBJ2-1
CDR3: CASSNVLGEANEQFF
DNA: TGCGCCAGCAGTAACGTGTTAGGGGAGGCCAATGAGCAGTTCTTC

D: NA
V: TRBV28
size: NA
J: TRBJ2-5
CDR3: CASSFLETQYF
DNA: TGTGCCAGCAGTTTCTTGGAGACCCAGTACTTC